Below, 14 T cell receptor beta chains from the same sample are listed, as sequenced in a study of blood T cell repertoires in COVID-19. Assay used: immunoSEQ multiplex PCR; TCRdb lists only in-frame clones, some missing. The sample has approximately 80,000 clones; 82% are singletons. Material for sequencing was peripheral blood. The origin of the receptors is a human donor in a cohort sampled during active COVID-19.

A single count supports this clone. The rearrangement joins TRBV7-9 to TRBJ1-2; 8 bases fit TRBD1. The ends lost 5 bases at V and 4 bases at J; junction bases unmatched: 6. CDR1 and CDR2 from the germline V gene are SEHNR and FQNEAQ (reference sequence). This CDR3 is 14 amino acids long. CDR3 sequence (DNA): TGTGCCAGCAGCCGCGGACAGGGCATCTATGGCTACACCTTC. Translated: CASSRGQGIYGYTF.

The CDR3 bases are TGCGCCAGCAGCCCCGGACAGGGTGTGGAGACCCAGTACTTC. Its protein is CASSPGQGVETQYF. The V and J genes are TRBV5-1 and TRBJ2-5; the match to TRBD1 covers 8 bases. CDR3 length equals 14 residues. Trimming cost V 4 bases and J 5 bases; bases outside gene matches: 7. Germline loops: CDR1 SGHRS, CDR2 YFSETQ.

The chain carries TRBV3-1 (or the pseudogene TRBV3-2) and TRBJ2-1; tentatively, D is TRBD1 (6 bases). CDR3 size: 14 residues. Germline values: CDR1 LGHDT, CDR2 YNNKEL (reference sequence). V dropped 7 bases and J dropped 6 bases, with 16 bases sitting between them. CDR3 DNA: TGTGCCAGCAACCAGGGGCGGAGTGTCAATGAGCAGTTCTTC. This gives the protein CASNQGRSVNEQFF.

This chain uses TRBV29-1 with TRBJ1-1; D is unresolved. The CDR3 has 13 residues. CDR1 and CDR2 from the germline V gene are SQVTM and ANQGSEA. V was pared by 1 base and J by 3 bases, with 9 bases between. CDR3: CSVEVSGDTEAFF. In DNA form, the CDR3 reads TGCAGCGTTGAAGTCTCCGGGGACACTGAAGCTTTCTTT. Full variable domain (remainder filled in from reference TRBV29-1 and TRBJ1-1): SAVISQKPSRDICQRGTSLTIQCQVDSQVTMMFWYRQQPGQSLTLIATANQGSEATYESGFVIDKFPISRPNLTFSTLTVSNMSPEDSSIYLCSVEVSGDTEAFFGQGTRLTVV.

Here the CDR3 DNA reads TGTGCCAGCAGCGTAGGCGGGACAGGGGGCGAACTGTTTTTT. Residues: CASSVGGTGGELFF. This sequence joins TRBV9 and TRBJ1-4; 12 bases are shared with TRBD1. The ends lost 0 bases at V and 12 bases at J; junction bases unmatched: 3. CDR1 and CDR2 from the germline V gene are SGDLS and YYNGEE. The CDR3 extends over 14 amino acids.

The rearrangement uses TRBV7-9 and TRBJ2-5, with TRBD2 as a possible D gene (5 bases). V lost 1 base and J lost 7, with 10 bases in between. The CDR3 is made up of 13 amino acids. CDR1 is SEHNR, CDR2 FQNEAQ, per germline (reference sequence). The CDR3 region is CASSLGPDWTQYF. The CDR3 DNA is TGTGCCAGCAGCTTAGGTCCGGACTGGACCCAGTACTTC. The full variable domain, with the rest looked up from reference TRBV7-9 and TRBJ2-5, is DTGVSQNPRHKITKRGQNVTFRCDPISEHNRLYWYRQTLGQGPEFLTYFQNEAQLEKSRLLSDRFSAERPKGSFSTLEIQRTEQGDSAMYLCASSLGPDWTQYFGPGTRLLVL.

The chain joins TRBV3-1 (or the pseudogene TRBV3-2) to TRBJ2-2; 9 bases fit TRBD2. V trimming: 5 bases; J trimming: 4 bases; junction bases outside the gene matches: 8. Looked up from germline, CDR1 is LGHDT and CDR2 is YNNKEL (reference sequence). There are 16 residues in the CDR3. CDR3 DNA: TGTGCCAGCAGCTCCTTAGCGGGGGAGCCCACCGGGGAGCTGTTTTTT. This translates into CASSSLAGEPTGELFF.

The chain has TRBV7-2 and TRBJ1-1; D gene ambiguous. V lost 0 bases and J lost 3, with 5 bases in between. In germline, CDR1 is SGHTA, CDR2 FQGNSA. This CDR3 has 13 amino acids. The CDR3 DNA is TGTGCCAGCAGCTTAGCTGGCTACACTGAAGCTTTCTTT. It codes for CASSLAGYTEAFF.

The chain joins TRBV6-5 to TRBJ2-1; the D gene is possibly TRBD2 (7 bases). V gave up 2 bases and J gave up 4 bases, with 12 bases separating them. Looked up from germline, CDR1 is MNHEY and CDR2 is SVGAGI. The CDR3 runs 15 residues. The CDR3: CASSYAGEGYNEQFF. In DNA form, the CDR3 reads TGTGCCAGCAGTTACGCAGGGGAGGGTTACAATGAGCAGTTCTTC.

This chain joins TRBV6-1 and TRBJ2-7; D is possibly TRBD1 (6 bases). Germline V gene data show CDR1 as MNHNS and CDR2 as SASEGT. The CDR3 sequence is 17 residues long. V was pared by 2 bases and J by 2 bases, with 19 bases between. CDR3 in DNA: TGTGCCAGCAGTGAAAAGGCCTTCGGGACACCCACCTACGAGCAGTACTTC. This codes for CASSEKAFGTPTYEQYF.

The chain recombines TRBV6-5 with TRBJ2-7, with TRBD2 matching 7 bases. Germline V gene sequence: CDR1 MNHEY, CDR2 SVGAGI. The CDR3 extends over 15 amino acids. V lost 2 bases to trimming and J lost 5 bases; unmatched junction nucleotides: 9. CDR3 coding DNA: TGTGCCAGCAGTTACAGTGGGGGGGGAGTTGACGAGCAGTACTTC. Its translation is CASSYSGGGVDEQYF.

The chain combines TRBV19 with TRBJ1-5; 8 bases fit TRBD1. The CDR3 is 15 amino acids. Germline CDR1 LNHDA, CDR2 SQIVND (reference sequence). Trimming took 6 bases from V and 1 from J; bases not matched to a gene: 5. CDR3 loop: CASSTTGGSNQPQHF. CDR3 bases: TGTGCCAGTAGCACCACAGGGGGGAGCAATCAGCCCCAGCATTTT.

This chain joins TRBV5-1 and TRBJ1-1, with 7 positions matching TRBD1. The CDR3 totals 16 residues. The trim removed 0 bases at V and 0 bases at J, leaving 5 bases unmatched. From germline, CDR1 is SGHRS and CDR2 YFSETQ. CDR3 region: CASSLDAGGMNTEAFF. Written as DNA, the CDR3 is TGCGCCAGCAGCTTGGATGCAGGGGGGATGAACACTGAAGCTTTCTTT.

CDR3 bases: TGCAGTGCTCAGGAGGGGGCTAAACTGTTTTTT. This translates into CSAQEGAKLFF. The J gene is TRBJ1-4, the V gene TRBV20-1, with 7 positions matching TRBD1. Germline V lookup: CDR1 DFQATT, CDR2 SNEGSKA (reference sequence). The V and J ends lost 5 bases and 11 bases, in that order; junction bases with no gene match: 5. This CDR3 spans 11 amino acids.